This T cell receptor beta chain stems from a study of cytomegalovirus exposure and HLA in healthy donors. PCR used 60 Vbeta primers and 13 Jbeta primers. Method: immunoSEQ multiplex PCR; TCRdb's copy keeps in-frame clones and lacks some. The sample has 200,000 to 250,000 clones, more than 60% seen once. Germline CDR1 SSHAT, CDR2 FNYEAQ (reference sequence). The CDR3 has 18 amino acids. The junction had 15 bases not matched to a gene; V was cut back by 4 bases and J by 7 bases. The rearrangement links TRBV7-7 to TRBJ2-2, with TRBD2 matching over 10 bases. This clonotype was obtained from a woman aged 55-70 years in good health and CMV-seropositive. Input material: PBMCs. The CDR3 is CASSSPLLSGGPHGELFF. DNA of the CDR3: TGTGCCAGCAGCTCTCCTCTCCTTAGCGGGGGGCCTCACGGGGAGCTGTTTTTT.